This T cell receptor beta chain appears in the sequencing data of a study of blood T cell repertoires in COVID-19. At the level of the study: Spain, Italy and the United States supplied samples that represented acute and convalescent COVID-19. Nucleic acid was either cDNA or gDNA, and it came from T cells, B-cell-depleted T cells, or PBMCs.

CDR3 length: 13 amino acids. Germline loops: CDR1 DFQATT, CDR2 SNEGSKA (reference sequence). The V end lost 3 bases, the J end lost 5 bases, and 11 bases lay between the germline ends. This clone has just a few counts. Here immunoSEQ multiplex PCR was the method, and the copy in TCRdb shows in-frame clones only, minus some. The table includes approximately 89,000 clones, over 70% detected once. This sequence joins TRBV20-1 and TRBJ1-5; maybe TRBD1 (5 bases). This clonotype was sampled from an older man with acute or convalescent COVID-19. Sequences were obtained from peripheral blood. In DNA, the CDR3 is TGCAGTGCTAGTTCAGGGCTCTATCAGCCCCAGCATTTT. It specifies CSASSGLYQPQHF.